The 29 T cell receptor beta chains below all came from one sample that was sequenced in a study of Graves' ophthalmopathy and Graves' hyperthyroidism. TCR beta CDR3 amplification used RNA transcripts. The library came from an HTBI-primed first-round RT-PCR and a second-round multiplex PCR. One entry per CDR3 protein results from TCRdb running MiXCR on the multiplex PCR reads. The sample shows about 240,000 distinct CDR3 sequences, about 46% of them seen only once. Sequencing was performed on peripheral blood. The receptor source for this set is an adult man with Graves' ophthalmopathy.

V gene TRBV29-1 combines with J gene TRBJ1-1, with 7 bases that match TRBD1. V lost 4 bases to trimming and J lost 4 bases; unmatched junction nucleotides: 6. The CDR3 totals 13 residues. Germline loops: CDR1 SQVTM, CDR2 ANQGSEA. DNA for the CDR3: TGCAGCGTTGTACAGGGGCGTGGCACTGAAGCTTTCTTT. This sequence encodes CSVVQGRGTEAFF. The complete variable domain, with remaining parts taken from reference TRBV29-1 and TRBJ1-1, reads SAVISQKPSRDICQRGTSLTIQCQVDSQVTMMFWYRQQPGQSLTLIATANQGSEATYESGFVIDKFPISRPNLTFSTLTVSNMSPEDSSIYLCSVVQGRGTEAFFGQGTRLTVV.

V gene TRBV2 combines with J gene TRBJ1-1, with no clear D. Trimming cost V 4 bases and J 3 bases, with 15 bases left between them. Germline V gene lookup returns CDR1 SNHLY and CDR2 FYNNEI. This CDR3 region has 15 residues. This chain's CDR3 is CASSANLGSDTEAFF. The CDR3, as DNA: TGTGCCAGCAGTGCCAATTTAGGGTCGGACACTGAAGCTTTCTTT.

This chain links TRBV2 with TRBJ1-1; TRBD1 is a possible D gene (6 bases). The J call may not be correct, given that the DNA end is closer to TRBJ1-6. Per germline, CDR1 SNHLY and CDR2 FYNNEI. This CDR3 is built from 15 residues. The CDR3 reads CASSFRTEYNSPLHF. Written as DNA, the CDR3 is TGTGCCAGCAGTTTCAGGACAGAGTATAATTCACCCCTCCACTTT.

Ten or more counts support this clonotype. The chain recombines TRBV29-1 with TRBJ1-1, with D unclear. Between the trimmed V and J ends, which lost 3 bases and 0 bases, there was a span of 11 bases. Germline V gives CDR1 SQVTM, CDR2 ANQGSEA. The CDR3 consists of 14 residues. In DNA, the CDR3 is TGCAGCGTTGAGGGGATCCTCCTGAACACTGAAGCTTTCTTT. Translated: CSVEGILLNTEAFF. Together with reference TRBV29-1 and TRBJ1-1, the CDR3 gives the full variable domain: SAVISQKPSRDICQRGTSLTIQCQVDSQVTMMFWYRQQPGQSLTLIATANQGSEATYESGFVIDKFPISRPNLTFSTLTVSNMSPEDSSIYLCSVEGILLNTEAFFGQGTRLTVV.

V is TRBV20-1 and J is TRBJ2-3; 7 positions agree with TRBD2. Unmatched junction bases numbered 6, after V lost 6 bases and J lost 6 bases. The germline V gene encodes CDR1 DFQATT and CDR2 SNEGSKA (reference sequence). The CDR3 covers 12 residues. CDR3 DNA sequence: TGCAGTGCCCATCGGGGGGAGGATACGCAGTATTTT. Protein sequence: CSAHRGEDTQYF.

The V call is TRBV6-6, the J call TRBJ2-1; D is possibly TRBD2 (5 bases). This CDR3 comprises 12 residues. Germline V gives CDR1 MNHNY, CDR2 SVGAGI (reference sequence). Trimming cost V 8 bases and J 0 bases, with 5 bases left between them. The CDR3 nucleotides read TGTGCCAGCGGGAGCTCCTACAATGAGCAGTTCTTC. Its protein is CASGSSYNEQFF.

Only a few counts were recorded for this clonotype. The rearrangement joins TRBV7-3 to TRBJ2-5, with 7 bases identical to TRBD1. CDR3 length equals 14 residues. In germline, CDR1 is SGHTA, CDR2 FQGTGA. The J segment lost 5 bases and the V segment lost 3 bases, leaving 6 bases of the junction unmatched. CDR3 sequence (DNA): TGTGCCAGCAGCTTGACCGGGACAGTGGAGACCCAGTACTTC. Its translation: CASSLTGTVETQYF.

The chain combines TRBV10-2 with TRBJ1-2; 9 nucleotides align to TRBD1. CDR3 length equals 14 residues. Looked up from germline, CDR1 is WSHSY and CDR2 is SAAADI. Trimming at V came to 8 bases and at J to 4 bases, leaving 8 bases not matched to a gene. CDR3 region: CASFGQGKTYGYTF. Written as DNA, the CDR3 is TGCGCCAGCTTCGGACAGGGGAAGACCTATGGCTACACCTTC.

The chain is built from TRBV29-1 and TRBJ2-7, with 13 nucleotides matching TRBD2. CDR3 size: 14 residues. CDR1 and CDR2 from the germline V gene are SQVTM and ANQGSEA. V trimming: 7 bases; J trimming: 7 bases; junction bases outside the gene matches: 10. The CDR3 region has the DNA TGCAGCGCCGGGACTAGCGGGAAGGTTATGGAGCAGTACTTC. It specifies CSAGTSGKVMEQYF.

This clonotype was seen a handful of times. The V and J genes are TRBV7-4 and TRBJ1-1; no clear D gene. Trimming stripped 5 bases from V and 1 base from J, with 14 bases between. The CDR3 is 15 residues long. Germline CDR1 reads SGHVT; CDR2 reads SQSDAQ. CDR3 residues: CASSQDSVGNTEAFF. The CDR3 region has the DNA TGTGCCAGCAGCCAAGATTCGGTCGGGAACACTGAAGCTTTCTTT.

This rearrangement joins TRBV28 to TRBJ1-2; D is ambiguous. This CDR3 is built from 14 residues. Germline V gene sequence: CDR1 MDHEN, CDR2 SYDVKM. CDR3 in amino acids: CVSRTEQPNYGYTF. CDR3 DNA: TGTGTCAGTCGTACGGAACAGCCTAACTATGGCTACACCTTC.

In this sample, this clonotype turned up a few times. The rearrangement uses TRBV19 and TRBJ2-7; possible D gene TRBD2, 5 bases. Between the trimmed V and J ends, which lost 7 bases and 6 bases, there was a span of 10 bases. Per the germline V gene, CDR1 is LNHDA and CDR2 is SQIVND (reference sequence). The CDR3 is 11 amino acids. The CDR3 region has the DNA TGTGCCAGTATAAACAGCGGCGAGCAGTACTTC. Its protein is CASINSGEQYF.

This clonotype came up once. CDR3 region: CASSTTTGDQHGDSPLHF. CDR3 nucleotide sequence: TGTGCCAGCAGCACTACGACAGGGGATCAACACGGGGATTCACCCCTCCACTTT. The gene calls are TRBV7-9 and TRBJ1-6; 8 bases map to TRBD1. Trimming took 5 bases from V and 8 from J; bases not matched to a gene: 17. The CDR3 runs 18 residues. The germline CDR1 and CDR2 sequences are SEHNR and FQNEAQ (reference sequence).

There are many counts of this clonotype. J is TRBJ2-7 and V is TRBV25-1; TRBD1 might be the D (5 bases). Germline V gene sequence: CDR1 MGHDK, CDR2 SYGVNS. CDR3 length: 13 residues. V was cut by 5 bases and J by 0 bases, with 8 bases left in between. In DNA, the CDR3 is TGTGCCAGCAGTAGGGGCAGCTCCTACGAGCAGTACTTC. It translates to CASSRGSSYEQYF.

As to this clonotype: A read error may be the cause here, since a much bigger clone is one base away. The genes are TRBV10-3 and TRBJ1-5, with D possibly matching TRBD1 (5 bases). V lost 4 bases, J lost 3 bases, and 7 bases lay in between. This CDR3 region has 13 residues. The V gene's germline CDR1 is ENHRY and CDR2 SYGVKD. The CDR3 DNA reads TGTGCCATCAGTGGGGGGTTCAATCAGCCCCAGCATTTT. This translates into CAISGGFNQPQHF.

The chain uses TRBV10-3 and TRBJ2-2; D may be TRBD1 or TRBD2 (7 bases each). Deletions cut 2 bases from V and 4 bases from J, with 14 bases between. Germline V gives CDR1 ENHRY, CDR2 SYGVKD. This CDR3 is 16 amino acids long. CDR3 in amino acids: CAISERARGGTGELFF. In DNA, the CDR3 is TGTGCCATCAGTGAGCGTGCCAGGGGGGGCACCGGGGAGCTGTTTTTT.

The V call is TRBV5-1, the J call TRBJ1-1, with D unclear. Germline loops: CDR1 SGHRS, CDR2 YFSETQ. This CDR3 spans 14 amino acids. V was trimmed by 7 bases and J by 1 base, leaving 14 bases between them. In nucleotides, the CDR3 is TGCGCCAGCCAGGCCTTGGAAGAGAACACTGAAGCTTTCTTT. Translation gives CASQALEENTEAFF.

The gene calls are TRBV5-1 and TRBJ2-7; the D gene is possibly TRBD1 (5 bases). CDR1 is SGHRS and CDR2 is YFSETQ in the germline V gene. The CDR3 sequence is 14 residues long. With 7 bases removed from V and 0 bases from J, the gap between germline ends came to 14 bases. The CDR3 region has the DNA TGCGCCAGCGGGCTACAGGCGTCCTCCTACGAGCAGTACTTC. Its protein product is CASGLQASSYEQYF.

The V call is TRBV19, the J call TRBJ2-5, with D possibly being TRBD2 (5 bases). CDR3 length: 16 residues. The V gene lost 6 bases and the J gene lost 1 base, with 18 bases spanning the gap. CDR1 is LNHDA and CDR2 is SQIVND in the germline V gene (reference sequence). The CDR3 spells CASSEEEATRQETQYF. The CDR3 DNA reads as TGTGCCAGTAGCGAGGAGGAGGCAACCCGCCAAGAGACCCAGTACTTC.

This sequence joins TRBV20-1 and TRBJ2-7, with D perhaps assigned TRBD1 or TRBD2 (5 bases each). From germline, CDR1 is DFQATT and CDR2 SNEGSKA (reference sequence). V lost 6 bases, J lost 1 base, and 13 bases lay in between. The CDR3 length is 13 residues. The CDR3 nucleotides read TGCAGTGCCCCCCGGGACGGATCCTACGAGCAGTACTTC. Protein: CSAPRDGSYEQYF.

This clonotype was seen only a few times. V gene TRBV29-1 combines with J gene TRBJ2-7, with a possible D match to TRBD1 (5 bases). The CDR3 sequence is 12 residues long. V lost 5 bases to trimming and J lost 1 base, with 9 bases between them. Looked up from germline, CDR1 is SQVTM and CDR2 is ANQGSEA. The chain's CDR3 is CSVRQGSYEQYF. The CDR3 DNA reads as TGCAGCGTTCGGCAGGGTTCCTACGAGCAGTACTTC.

This clonotype has a handful of counts. The chain employs TRBV10-3 and TRBJ2-6; 9 bases match TRBD1. CDR3 length equals 19 residues. The germline CDR1 and CDR2 sequences are ENHRY and SYGVKD. The J segment lost 0 bases and the V segment lost 6 bases, leaving 12 bases of the junction unmatched. The CDR3 DNA sequence: TGTGCCATCAGCGCGGGACAGGGAATTGGGAGCTCTGGGGCCAACGTCCTGACTTTC. Amino acid sequence: CAISAGQGIGSSGANVLTF.

V and J are TRBV7-3 and TRBJ2-2; 16 bases are shared with TRBD2. CDR3 length equals 18 residues. V shed 5 bases and J 6 bases; nucleotides not matched to a gene: 9. CDR1 SGHTA and CDR2 FQGTGA come from the germline V gene. The CDR3 sequence: CASSRGLAGGHLAGELFF. In nucleotides, the CDR3 is TGTGCCAGCAGCAGGGGACTAGCGGGGGGGCATCTTGCCGGGGAGCTGTTTTTT.

This clonotype was found a few times. The V gene is TRBV18, the J gene TRBJ2-2; no clear D gene. The germline V gene has CDR1 KGHSH and CDR2 LQKENI. The ends were cut back, 8 bases at V and 1 base at J, with 8 bases in the middle. The CDR3 is 13 residues long. The CDR3 sequence is CASSPQNTGELFF. The DNA of the CDR3 is TGTGCCAGCAGCCCACAGAACACCGGGGAGCTGTTTTTT. Complete variable domain (other parts from reference TRBV18 and TRBJ2-2): NAGVMQNPRHLVRRRGQEARLRCSPMKGHSHVYWYRQLPEEGLKFMVYLQKENIIDESGMPKERFSAEFPKEGPSILRIQQVVRGDSAAYFCASSPQNTGELFFGEGSRLTVL.

The CDR3 loop reads CASRRGGEPYYEQYF. CDR3 DNA sequence: TGTGCCAGCAGGAGGGGGGGGGAGCCGTACTACGAGCAGTACTTC. The genes are TRBV2 and TRBJ2-7; tentatively, D is TRBD2 (7 bases). The CDR3 is made up of 15 amino acids. Trimming pared 6 bases from V and 3 bases from J, leaving 18 bases between. From germline, CDR1 is SNHLY and CDR2 FYNNEI.

The sample holds a few counts of this clonotype. The chain is built from TRBV20-1 and TRBJ1-2; D is uncertain. The germline CDR1 and CDR2 sequences are DFQATT and SNEGSKA (reference sequence). The CDR3 consists of 13 residues. Trimming took off 3 bases at V and 5 bases at J, with 13 bases between the two ends. This chain's CDR3 is CSASSLGLYGYTF. The CDR3 DNA reads as TGCAGTGCTAGCAGCCTGGGCTTATATGGCTACACCTTC.

With regard to this clonotype: At one end the junction does not follow the germline gene, possibly because of a read error. The chain is built from TRBV7-8 and TRBJ2-2, with D possibly called TRBD1 or TRBD2 (6 bases each). Germline V gene lookup returns CDR1 SGHVS and CDR2 FQNEAQ. This CDR3 is built from 14 residues. The CDR3 region has the DNA TGTGCCAGCAGCTTAGTGGGGGCAGCCGGGGGGCTGTTTTTT. Its protein is CASSLVGAAGGLFF.

The chain uses TRBV20-1 and TRBJ1-6; 7 bases line up with TRBD1. CDR3 length: 15 residues. Germline trimming cut 0 bases from V and 5 bases from J; bases unmatched to any gene: 4. From germline, CDR1 is DFQATT and CDR2 SNEGSKA (reference sequence). The CDR3 nucleotides read TGCAGTGCTAGAGATCTCAGGGGGGATAATTCACCCCTCCACTTT. It yields the protein CSARDLRGDNSPLHF.

The chain combines TRBV7-2 with TRBJ1-5, with D unresolved. This CDR3 is 10 amino acids long. V dropped 2 bases and J dropped 11 bases, with 4 bases sitting between them. The germline CDR1 and CDR2 sequences are SGHTA and FQGNSA. CDR3 in DNA: TGTGCCAGCAGCTTATCCACCCAGCATTTT. Protein product: CASSLSTQHF.